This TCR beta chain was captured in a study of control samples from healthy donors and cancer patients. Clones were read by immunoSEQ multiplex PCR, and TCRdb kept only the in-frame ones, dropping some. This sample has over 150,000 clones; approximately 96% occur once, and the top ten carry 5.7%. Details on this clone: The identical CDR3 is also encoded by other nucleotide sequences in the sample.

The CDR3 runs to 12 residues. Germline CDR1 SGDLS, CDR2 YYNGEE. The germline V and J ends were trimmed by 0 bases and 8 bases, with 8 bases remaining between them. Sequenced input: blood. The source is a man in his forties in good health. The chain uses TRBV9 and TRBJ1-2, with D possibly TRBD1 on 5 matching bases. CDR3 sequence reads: CASSVAGWGYTF. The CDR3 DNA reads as TGTGCCAGCAGCGTAGCAGGGTGGGGCTACACCTTC.